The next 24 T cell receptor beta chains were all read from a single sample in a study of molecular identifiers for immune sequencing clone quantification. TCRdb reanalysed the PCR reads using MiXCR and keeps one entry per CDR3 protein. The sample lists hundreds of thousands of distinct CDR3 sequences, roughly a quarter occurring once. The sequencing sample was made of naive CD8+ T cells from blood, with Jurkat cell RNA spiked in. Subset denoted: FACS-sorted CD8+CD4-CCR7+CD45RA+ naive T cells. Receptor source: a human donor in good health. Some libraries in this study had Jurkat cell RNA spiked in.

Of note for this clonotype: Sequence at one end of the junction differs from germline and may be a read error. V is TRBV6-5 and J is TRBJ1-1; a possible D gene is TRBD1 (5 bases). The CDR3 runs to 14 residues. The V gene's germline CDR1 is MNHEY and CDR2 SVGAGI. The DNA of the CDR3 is TGTGTCAGCAGTTACTTAGGGGTCAACACTGAAGCTTTCTTT. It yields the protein CVSSYLGVNTEAFF.

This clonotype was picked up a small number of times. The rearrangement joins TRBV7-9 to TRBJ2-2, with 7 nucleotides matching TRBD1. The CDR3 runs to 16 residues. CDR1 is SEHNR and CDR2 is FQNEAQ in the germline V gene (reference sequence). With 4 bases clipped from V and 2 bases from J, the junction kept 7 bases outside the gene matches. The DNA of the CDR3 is TGTGCCAGCAGCTCCCCCCGGGACAGCAACACCGGGGAGCTGTTTTTT. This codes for CASSSPRDSNTGELFF.

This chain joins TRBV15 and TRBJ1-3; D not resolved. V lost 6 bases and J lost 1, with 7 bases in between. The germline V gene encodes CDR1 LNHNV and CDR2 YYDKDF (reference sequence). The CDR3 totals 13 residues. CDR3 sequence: CATRAVSGNTIYF. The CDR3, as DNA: TGTGCCACCAGGGCGGTATCTGGAAACACCATATATTTT.

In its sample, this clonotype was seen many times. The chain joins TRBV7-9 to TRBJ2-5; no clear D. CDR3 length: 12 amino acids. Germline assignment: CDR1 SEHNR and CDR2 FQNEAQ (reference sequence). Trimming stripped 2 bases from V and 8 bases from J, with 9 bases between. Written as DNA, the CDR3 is TGTGCCAGCAGCTTAATTACAGAAACCCAGTACTTC. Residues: CASSLITETQYF.

CDR3 sequence reads: CASGIRGRSDEQYF. CDR3 bases: TGTGCCAGCGGAATTCGAGGACGGTCCGACGAGCAGTACTTC. V gene TRBV7-9 combines with J gene TRBJ2-7; D remains unclear. V was cut by 8 bases and J by 5 bases, with 19 bases left in between. Germline V CDR1 and CDR2: SEHNR, FQNEAQ (reference sequence). This CDR3 has 14 residues.

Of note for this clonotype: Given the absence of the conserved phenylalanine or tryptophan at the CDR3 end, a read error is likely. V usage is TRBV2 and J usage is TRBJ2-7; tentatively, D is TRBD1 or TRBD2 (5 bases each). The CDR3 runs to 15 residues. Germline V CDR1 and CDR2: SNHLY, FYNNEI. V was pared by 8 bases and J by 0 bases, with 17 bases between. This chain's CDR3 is CASLSTAGTSYEQYC. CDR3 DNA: TGTGCCAGCCTGAGTACTGCAGGGACCTCCTACGAGCAGTACTGC.

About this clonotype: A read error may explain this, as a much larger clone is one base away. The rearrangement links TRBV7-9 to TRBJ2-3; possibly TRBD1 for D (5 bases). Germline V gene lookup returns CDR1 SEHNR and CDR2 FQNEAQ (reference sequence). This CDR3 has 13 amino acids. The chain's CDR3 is CASSHDSTDMQYF. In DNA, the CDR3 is TGTGCCAGCAGCCATGACAGCACAGATATGCAGTATTTT.

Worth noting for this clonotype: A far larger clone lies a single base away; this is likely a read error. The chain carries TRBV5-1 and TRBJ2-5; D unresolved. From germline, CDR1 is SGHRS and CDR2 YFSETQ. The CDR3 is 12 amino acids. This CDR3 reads CASSLYQEPQYF. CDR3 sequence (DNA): TGCGCCAGCAGCTTGTACCAAGAGCCCCAGTACTTC.

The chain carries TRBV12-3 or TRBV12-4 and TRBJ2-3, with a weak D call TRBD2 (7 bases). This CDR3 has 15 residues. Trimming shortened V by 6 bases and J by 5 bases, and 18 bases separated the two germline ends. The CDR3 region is CASRGGGRVGDTQYF. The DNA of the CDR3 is TGTGCCAGCAGAGGGGGGGGGCGGGTTGGAGATACGCAGTATTTT.

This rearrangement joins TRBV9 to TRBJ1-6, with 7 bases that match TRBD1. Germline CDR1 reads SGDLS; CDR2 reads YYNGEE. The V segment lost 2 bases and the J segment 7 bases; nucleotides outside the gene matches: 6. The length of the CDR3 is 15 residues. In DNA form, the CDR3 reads TGTGCCAGCAGCGTGGGGGACAGCGCGAATTCACCCCTCCACTTT. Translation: CASSVGDSANSPLHF.

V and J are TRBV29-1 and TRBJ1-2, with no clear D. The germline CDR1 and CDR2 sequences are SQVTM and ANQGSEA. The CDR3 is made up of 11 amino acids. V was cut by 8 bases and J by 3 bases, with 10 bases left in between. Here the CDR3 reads CSTDGDYGYTF. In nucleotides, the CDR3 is TGCAGCACCGACGGAGACTATGGCTACACCTTC.

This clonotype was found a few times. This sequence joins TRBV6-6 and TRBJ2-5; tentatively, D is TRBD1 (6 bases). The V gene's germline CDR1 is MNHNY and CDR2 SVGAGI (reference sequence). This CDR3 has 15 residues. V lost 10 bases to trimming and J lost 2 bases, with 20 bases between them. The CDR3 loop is CATQTTRRGQETQYF. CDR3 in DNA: TGTGCCACTCAGACCACCCGTAGGGGGCAAGAGACCCAGTACTTC.

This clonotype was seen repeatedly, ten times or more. The CDR3 bases are TGTGCCAGCAGTTCACCGGGACCGATCTCTGGAAACACCATATATTTT. Its translation: CASSSPGPISGNTIYF. V is TRBV12-3 or TRBV12-4 and J is TRBJ1-3; D is possibly TRBD1 (5 bases). With 4 bases removed from V and 0 bases from J, the gap between germline ends came to 13 bases. CDR3 length: 16 residues.

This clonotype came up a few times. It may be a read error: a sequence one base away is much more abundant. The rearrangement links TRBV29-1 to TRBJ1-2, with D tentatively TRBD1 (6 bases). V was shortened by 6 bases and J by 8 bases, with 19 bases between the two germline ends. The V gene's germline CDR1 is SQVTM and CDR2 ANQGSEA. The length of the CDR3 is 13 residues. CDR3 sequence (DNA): TGCAGCGTACCTACCCGGGCAGGGGAAGGCTACACCTTC. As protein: CSVPTRAGEGYTF.

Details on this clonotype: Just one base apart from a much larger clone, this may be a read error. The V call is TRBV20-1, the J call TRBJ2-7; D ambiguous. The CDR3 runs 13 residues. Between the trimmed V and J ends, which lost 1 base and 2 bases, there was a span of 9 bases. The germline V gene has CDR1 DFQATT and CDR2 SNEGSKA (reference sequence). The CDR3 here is CSARVESTYEQYF. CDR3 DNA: TGCAGTGCTAGAGTAGAGTCTACCTACGAGCAGTACTTC.

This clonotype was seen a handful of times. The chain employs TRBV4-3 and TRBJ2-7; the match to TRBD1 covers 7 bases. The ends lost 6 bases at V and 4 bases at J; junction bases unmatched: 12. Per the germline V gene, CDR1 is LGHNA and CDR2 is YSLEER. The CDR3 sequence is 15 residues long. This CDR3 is CASRLDRDLVYEQYF. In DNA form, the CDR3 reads TGCGCCAGCAGGCTAGACAGGGACCTTGTGTACGAGCAGTACTTC.

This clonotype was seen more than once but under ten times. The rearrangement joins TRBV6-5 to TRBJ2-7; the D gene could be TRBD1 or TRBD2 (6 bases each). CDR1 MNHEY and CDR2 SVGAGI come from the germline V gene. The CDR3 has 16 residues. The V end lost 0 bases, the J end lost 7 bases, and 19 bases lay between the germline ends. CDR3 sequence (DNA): TGTGCCAGCAGTTACTCAGACGGGTTTAGGAGGGGGGAGCAGTACTTC. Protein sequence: CASSYSDGFRRGEQYF.

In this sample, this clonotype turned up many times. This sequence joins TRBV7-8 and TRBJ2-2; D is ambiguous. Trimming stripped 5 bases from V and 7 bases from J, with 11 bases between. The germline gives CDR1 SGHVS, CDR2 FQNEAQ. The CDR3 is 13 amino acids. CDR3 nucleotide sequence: TGTGCCAGCAGCCCAGGTTCAAGCGGGGAGCTGTTTTTT. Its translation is CASSPGSSGELFF.

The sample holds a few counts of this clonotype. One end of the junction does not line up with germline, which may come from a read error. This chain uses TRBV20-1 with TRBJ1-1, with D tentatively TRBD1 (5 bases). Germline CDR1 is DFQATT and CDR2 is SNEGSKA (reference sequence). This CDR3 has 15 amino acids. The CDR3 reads CSARDFGTANTETFF. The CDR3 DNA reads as TGCAGTGCTAGAGATTTTGGGACCGCAAACACTGAAACTTTCTTT.

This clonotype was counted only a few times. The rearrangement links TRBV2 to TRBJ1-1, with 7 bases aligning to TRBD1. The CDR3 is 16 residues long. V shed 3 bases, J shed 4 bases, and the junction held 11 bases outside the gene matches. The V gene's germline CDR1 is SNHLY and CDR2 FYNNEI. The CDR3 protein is CASSEIIGTVGTEAFF. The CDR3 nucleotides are TGTGCCAGCAGTGAGATAATCGGGACAGTTGGCACTGAAGCTTTCTTT. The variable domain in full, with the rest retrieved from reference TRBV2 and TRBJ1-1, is EPEVTQTPSHQVTQMGQEVILRCVPISNHLYFYWYRQILGQKVEFLVSFYNNEISEKSEIFDDQFSVERPDGSNFTLKIRSTKLEDSAMYFCASSEIIGTVGTEAFFGQGTRLTVV.

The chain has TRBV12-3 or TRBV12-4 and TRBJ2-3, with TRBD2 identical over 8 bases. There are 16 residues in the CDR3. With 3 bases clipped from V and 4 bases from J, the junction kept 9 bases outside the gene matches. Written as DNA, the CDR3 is TGTGCCAGCAGTTTTGTTGAGCGGGGGATCGCAGATACGCAGTATTTT. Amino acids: CASSFVERGIADTQYF.

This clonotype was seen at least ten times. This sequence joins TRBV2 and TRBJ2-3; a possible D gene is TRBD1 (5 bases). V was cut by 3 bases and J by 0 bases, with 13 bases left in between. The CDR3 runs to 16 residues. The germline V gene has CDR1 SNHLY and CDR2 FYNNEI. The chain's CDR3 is CASSDPDRSSTDTQYF. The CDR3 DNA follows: TGTGCCAGCAGTGACCCCGACAGAAGTAGCACAGATACGCAGTATTTT. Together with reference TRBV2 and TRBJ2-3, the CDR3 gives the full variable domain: EPEVTQTPSHQVTQMGQEVILRCVPISNHLYFYWYRQILGQKVEFLVSFYNNEISEKSEIFDDQFSVERPDGSNFTLKIRSTKLEDSAMYFCASSDPDRSSTDTQYFGPGTRLTVL.

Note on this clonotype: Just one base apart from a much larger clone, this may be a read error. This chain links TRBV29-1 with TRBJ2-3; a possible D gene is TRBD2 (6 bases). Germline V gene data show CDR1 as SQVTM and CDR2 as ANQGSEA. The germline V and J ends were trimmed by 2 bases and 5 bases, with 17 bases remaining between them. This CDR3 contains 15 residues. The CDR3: CSVESGVGIVDTQYF. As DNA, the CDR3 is TGCAGCGTTGAATCGGGGGTGGGTATTGTAGATACGCAGTATTTT.

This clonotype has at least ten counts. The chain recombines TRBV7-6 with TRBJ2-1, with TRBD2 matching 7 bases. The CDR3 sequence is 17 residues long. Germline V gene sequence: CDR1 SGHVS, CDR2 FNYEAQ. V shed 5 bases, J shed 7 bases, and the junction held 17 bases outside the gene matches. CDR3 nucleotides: TGTGCCAGCAGCCAGCGGGACTGGGGATTTCGGGGGAATGAGCAGTTCTTC. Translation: CASSQRDWGFRGNEQFF.